Sequencing of this T cell receptor beta chain was carried out in a study of T cell responses to AZD1222 COVID-19 vaccine. General observations from the study: Nearly half of spike-specific TCRs reportedly target variant regions that are unmutated in the B.1.351 and B.1.1.7 variants. Spike-specific TCR depth and breadth grew after two AZD1222 doses.

Note on this clone: Its antigen is as yet unknown.

CDR1 and CDR2 from the germline V gene are SGHNT and YYREEE (reference sequence). The CDR3 totals 16 residues. V lost 3 bases and J 0 bases, leaving 10 bases between the germline ends. Produced via immunoSEQ multiplex PCR; TCRdb's table is partial and in-frame only. The sample lists 130,000 to 150,000 clones, approximately 90% seen once, with 1.5% to 2% in the top ten. V usage is TRBV5-4 and J usage is TRBJ1-6; D is undetermined. This TCR came from an adult in good health. This material consisted of peripheral blood, taken on day 0 of AZD1222 vaccination. The chain's CDR3 is CASSYGQSSYNSPLHF. CDR3 DNA sequence: TGTGCCAGCAGCTATGGGCAAAGCTCCTATAATTCACCCCTCCACTTT. Complete variable domain (other parts from reference TRBV5-4 and TRBJ1-6): ETGVTQSPTHLIKTRGQQVTLRCSSQSGHNTVSWYQQALGQGPQFIFQYYREEENGRGNFPPRFSGLQFPNYSSELNVNALELDDSALYLCASSYGQSSYNSPLHFGNGTRLTVT.